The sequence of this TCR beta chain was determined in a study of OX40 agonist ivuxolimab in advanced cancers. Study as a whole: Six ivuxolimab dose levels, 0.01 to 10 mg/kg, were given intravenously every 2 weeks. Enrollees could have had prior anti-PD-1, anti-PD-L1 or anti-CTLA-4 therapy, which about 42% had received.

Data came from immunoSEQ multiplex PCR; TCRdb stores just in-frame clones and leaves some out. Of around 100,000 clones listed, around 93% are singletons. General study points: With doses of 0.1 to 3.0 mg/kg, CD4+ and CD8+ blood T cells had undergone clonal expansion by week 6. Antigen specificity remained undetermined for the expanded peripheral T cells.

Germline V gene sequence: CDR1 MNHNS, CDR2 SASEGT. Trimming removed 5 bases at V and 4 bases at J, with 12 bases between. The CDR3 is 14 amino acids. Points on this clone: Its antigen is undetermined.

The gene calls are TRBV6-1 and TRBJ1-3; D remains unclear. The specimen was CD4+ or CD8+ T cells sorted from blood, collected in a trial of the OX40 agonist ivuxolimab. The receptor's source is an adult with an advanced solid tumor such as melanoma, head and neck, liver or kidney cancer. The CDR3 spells CASSSVGIGNTIYF. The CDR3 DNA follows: TGTGCCAGCAGTTCCGTGGGGATCGGAAACACCATATATTTT.